This is a list of T cell receptor beta chains from one sample in a study of blood T cell repertoires in COVID-19. Sequencing was performed with immunoSEQ multiplex PCR; in TCRdb, only in-frame clones are kept and a portion is missing. This table has about 290,000 clones, around nine tenths appearing once. The source material was PBMCs or T cells enriched from blood (not recorded which). The receptors come from a middle-aged woman who had recovered from COVID-19. Both conserved end residues are part of each CDR3. D genes are given only for firm matches. Part of the rows lack a size; the others show once, few, many or a class for expanded clones.

clone size,J gene,V gene,D gene,CDR3 DNA,CDR3 protein
-,TRBJ1-1,TRBV5-1,-,TGCGCCAGCAGTTTCACAGGGAGCCCGGGCACTGAAGCTTTCTTT,CASSFTGSPGTEAFF
-,TRBJ2-3,TRBV5-4,-,TGTGCCAGCAGCCCAACCGGGACAGATACGCAGTATTTT,CASSPTGTDTQYF
-,TRBJ1-2,TRBV2,TRBD1,TGTGCCAGCAGTGTATTGACAGGGAGAGGCTACACCTTC,CASSVLTGRGYTF
-,TRBJ2-7,TRBV9,-,TGTGCCAGCAGCGTAGGTGAGAGGCGGAGCTACGAGCAGTACTTC,CASSVGERRSYEQYF
-,TRBJ1-4,TRBV3-1/TRBV3-2,TRBD1,TGTGCCAGCAGCCCGCCGGGACAGGGAGGCGAAAAACTGTTTTTT,CASSPPGQGGEKLFF
-,TRBJ2-5,TRBV11-2,TRBD2,TGTGCCAGCAGCTTAGGCGGGACTAGCGGGATCTTAGAGACCCAGTACTTC,CASSLGGTSGILETQYF
few,TRBJ1-4,TRBV9,-,TGTGCCAGCAGCGTCGACTTGGGTAATGAAAAACTGTTTTTT,CASSVDLGNEKLFF
few,TRBJ1-5,TRBV25-1,-,TGTGCCAGCAGTGACTCACGGGTCCGGGGGCCCCAGCATTTT,CASSDSRVRGPQHF
-,TRBJ1-2,TRBV2,TRBD1,TGTGCCAGCAGTCCGACAGGGGGAAAGGTCTATGGCTACACCTTC,CASSPTGGKVYGYTF
-,TRBJ2-1,TRBV5-5,-,TGTGCCAGCAGCTTCCTGACTAGTTATGAGCAGTTCTTC,CASSFLTSYEQFF
-,TRBJ1-1,TRBV6-4,-,TGTGCCAGCAGTCCCTCACCCGGGGGGGTGGGCACTGAAGCTTTCTTT,CASSPSPGGVGTEAFF
few,TRBJ1-1,TRBV5-6,-,TGTGCCAGCAGCTTGAGAGTTAACACTGAAGCTTTCTTT,CASSLRVNTEAFF
-,TRBJ1-1,TRBV6-2/TRBV6-3,TRBD1,TGTGCCAGCAGTTACCACCCGGACAGGGCCGGCACTGAAGCTTTCTTT,CASSYHPDRAGTEAFF
-,TRBJ1-4,TRBV2,-,TGTGCCAGCAGTTCCATAGCAACTAATGAAAAACTGTTTTTT,CASSSIATNEKLFF
-,TRBJ1-5,TRBV4-2,-,TGTGCCAGCAGCCAAGATGAAGCAGGAAATCAGCCCCAGCATTTT,CASSQDEAGNQPQHF
-,TRBJ2-7,TRBV6-5,TRBD1,TGTGCCAGCAGTTACGGGACAGAACTCTACGAGCAGTACTTC,CASSYGTELYEQYF
-,TRBJ1-6,TRBV7-9,TRBD1,TGTGCCAGCAGACCGAACCCCGTAGGGGGCCTGGGGGCACCCCTCCACTTT,CASRPNPVGGLGAPLHF
-,TRBJ1-4,TRBV5-1,-,TGCGCCAGCAGCCCGGGACATTTAGAAGAAAAACTGTTTTTT,CASSPGHLEEKLFF
-,TRBJ2-1,TRBV7-3,TRBD2,TGTGCCAGCAGCTTAAAAGCTAGCGGGAGGGCCCATGAGCAGTTCTTC,CASSLKASGRAHEQFF
few,TRBJ2-2,TRBV5-1,TRBD2,TGCGCCAGCAGCTTCGATATAGCGGGAGCAAAGGCCGGGGAGCTGTTTTTT,CASSFDIAGAKAGELFF
-,TRBJ1-5,TRBV15,-,TGTGCCACCAGCAGAGATTATAATCAGCCCCAGCATTTT,CATSRDYNQPQHF
-,TRBJ1-6,TRBV4-3,-,TGCGCCAGCAGCCTCGATTCAGGGAATAGGCATAATTCACCCCTCCACTTT,CASSLDSGNRHNSPLHF
once,TRBJ2-5,TRBV7-8,-,TGTGCCAGCAGCCTATGGCAGGGGACGAGAGAGACCCAGTACTTC,CASSLWQGTRETQYF
-,TRBJ1-4,TRBV5-1,TRBD1,TGCGCCAGCAGCCCGAATTCGCCGGGACAGGGGGAGAAACTGTTTTTT,CASSPNSPGQGEKLFF
-,TRBJ2-5,TRBV19,TRBD2,TGTGCCAGTAGTACGGGACTAGCGGCTGGCCTCAAGAAGACCCAGTACTTC,CASSTGLAAGLKKTQYF
few,TRBJ2-7,TRBV3-1/TRBV3-2,-,TGTGCCAGCAGCCAAGTGGGGGGAAAGGCCTACGAGCAGTACTTC,CASSQVGGKAYEQYF
-,TRBJ1-4,TRBV6-5,-,TGTGCCAGCAGTACCACCCTCGGGGTAGGCGAAAAACTGTTTTTT,CASSTTLGVGEKLFF
few,TRBJ2-1,TRBV2,TRBD1,TGTGCCAGCAGTTTCGAGCAGGGGGTCAATGAGCAGTTCTTC,CASSFEQGVNEQFF
-,TRBJ1-1,TRBV29-1,-,TGCAGCGTTGAAGTCTTCAACACTGAAGCTTTCTTT,CSVEVFNTEAFF
-,TRBJ1-1,TRBV5-5,-,TGTGCCAGCAGCGCGCCGGCAGGGATTGAAGCTTTCTTT,CASSAPAGIEAFF
-,TRBJ2-2,TRBV9,-,TGTGCCAGCAGCTCAAGCCAGCGGAGGAACACCGGGGAGCTGTTTTTT,CASSSSQRRNTGELFF
-,TRBJ2-3,TRBV4-1,TRBD1,TGCGCCAGCAGCCATTCTGGGAGACAGGGAGTGACTCGGACAGATACGCAGTATTTT,CASSHSGRQGVTRTDTQYF
-,TRBJ2-5,TRBV4-3,TRBD2,TGCGCCAGCAGCCAAGAGCGGGAGTGGGAGACCCAGTACTTC,CASSQEREWETQYF
-,TRBJ2-7,TRBV9,-,TGTGCCAGCAGCGTAGGAGGGGGTTCTAGCTCCTACGAGCAGTACTTC,CASSVGGGSSSYEQYF
-,TRBJ1-2,TRBV13,-,TGTGCCAGCAGCTTAGAGGGGAACTATGGCTACACCTTC,CASSLEGNYGYTF
-,TRBJ1-3,TRBV3-1/TRBV3-2,-,TGTGCCAGCAGCCAAGATGGGGGAGGAGGTAACACCATATATTTT,CASSQDGGGGNTIYF
once,TRBJ1-2,TRBV9,TRBD1,TGTGCCAGCAGCGAGGGCAGGGGGTCGTTTGGCTACACCTTC,CASSEGRGSFGYTF
-,TRBJ2-1,TRBV7-9,-,TGTGCCAGCAGTCCAGGGGAGAGCTCCTACAATGAGCAGTTCTTC,CASSPGESSYNEQFF
-,TRBJ1-1,TRBV18,-,TGTGCCAGCTCACCACCTGAGGGTCCCGACACTGAAGCTTTCTTT,CASSPPEGPDTEAFF
once,TRBJ1-6,TRBV7-8,-,TGTGCCAGCAGCCTCCGGGTCACTTATAATTCACCCCTCCACTTT,CASSLRVTYNSPLHF
-,TRBJ2-1,TRBV7-3,TRBD2,TGTGCCAGCAGCCTGAGGGGCGGGAGCTCCTACAATGAGCAGTTCTTC,CASSLRGGSSYNEQFF
-,TRBJ1-5,TRBV10-1,-,TGCGCCAGCAGCCCGGGGGGGAATCAGCCCCAGCATTTT,CASSPGGNQPQHF
-,TRBJ1-6,TRBV29-1,TRBD1,TGCAGCGTTCGGGGACAGGCCAATTCACCCCTCCACTTT,CSVRGQANSPLHF
-,TRBJ2-7,TRBV29-1,TRBD2,TGCAGCGTCTTCACTCGGGCGGGGGGGCGGTACGAGCAGTACTTC,CSVFTRAGGRYEQYF
-,TRBJ1-6,TRBV19,-,TGTGCCAGTAATCTCGTCGGCAGGGCAAATTCACCCCTCCACTTT,CASNLVGRANSPLHF
-,TRBJ2-3,TRBV5-1,TRBD2,TGCGCCAGCAGCTCCCTCGGGGCTAGCGGGGGGGCCTGGACAGATACGCAGTATTTT,CASSSLGASGGAWTDTQYF